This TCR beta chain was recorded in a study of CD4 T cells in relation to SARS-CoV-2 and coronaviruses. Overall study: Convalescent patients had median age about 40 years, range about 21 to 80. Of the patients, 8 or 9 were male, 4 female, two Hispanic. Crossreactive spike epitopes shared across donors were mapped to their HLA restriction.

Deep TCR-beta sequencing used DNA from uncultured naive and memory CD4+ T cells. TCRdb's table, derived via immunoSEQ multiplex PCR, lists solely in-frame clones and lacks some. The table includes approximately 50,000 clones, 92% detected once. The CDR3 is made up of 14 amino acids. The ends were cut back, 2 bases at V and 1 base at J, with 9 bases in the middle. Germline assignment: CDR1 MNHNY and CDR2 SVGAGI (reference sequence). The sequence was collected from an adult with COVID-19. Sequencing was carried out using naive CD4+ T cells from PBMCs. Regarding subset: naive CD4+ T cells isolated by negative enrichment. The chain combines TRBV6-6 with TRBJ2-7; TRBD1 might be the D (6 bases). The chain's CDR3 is CASSYPDRSYEQYF. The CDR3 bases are TGTGCCAGCAGTTACCCCGACAGGTCCTACGAGCAGTACTTC.